This T cell receptor (beta chain) derives from a study of blood T cell repertoires in COVID-19. Sequenced by immunoSEQ multiplex PCR; TCRdb stores in-frame clones only, minus some. This table holds more than 150,000 clones, about 86% found once. CDR1 and CDR2 (germline): ENHRY, SYGVKD. After removal of 10 bases from V and 1 base from J, the junction contained 4 bases not matched to a gene. This CDR3 region has 14 residues. The chain uses TRBV10-3 and TRBJ1-4, with 9 bases matching TRBD1. Sequences were obtained from peripheral blood. The receptor's source is a man aged 60 to 69 with acute or convalescent COVID-19. The chain's CDR3 is CATRDRETNEKLFF. CDR3 DNA sequence: TGTGCCACCCGGGACAGGGAAACTAATGAAAAACTGTTTTTT.